The clone carrying this T cell receptor beta chain showed up many times. It was RNA transcripts that yielded the amplified TCR beta CDR3 regions. A set of HTBI primers served as the primers for a first-round RT-PCR of the TCR CDR3. TCRdb passed the multiplex PCR reads through MiXCR, listing each CDR3 protein once. The top ten clones hold more than 30% of a sample with under 450,000 distinct CDR3 sequences, approximately 18% of them seen once. This specimen comes from a study of T cells in Graves' hyperthyroidism and ophthalmopathy. Thyroid ultrasound and orbital computed tomography, with clinical symptoms and serum thyroxine and TRAb, informed diagnoses. The TCR comes from a woman in her thirties with Graves' hyperthyroidism that later progressed to Graves' ophthalmopathy. Material: blood.

CDR3 residues: CASSQNIGSYQPQHF. The CDR3 coding sequence is TGTGCCAGCAGCCAAAATATCGGGAGTTATCAGCCCCAGCATTTT. The chain uses TRBV3-1 and TRBJ1-5; D ambiguous. Trimming left V 2 bases short and J 5 bases short, with 13 bases between. This CDR3 region has 15 residues. Germline CDR1 reads LGHDT; CDR2 reads YNNKEL (reference sequence).